Listed below are T cell receptor beta chains from one sample, sequenced in a study of blood T cell repertoires in COVID-19. Produced via immunoSEQ multiplex PCR; TCRdb's table is partial and in-frame only. Of tens of thousands of clones in the sample, about 90% are singletons; the top ten hold more than 6.5%. Specimen: peripheral blood. The source of these receptors is a human donor with active COVID-19. The donor label of this sample is uncertain. CDR3s include the opening cysteine and the closing phenylalanine or tryptophan. Fields, in order: CDR3 protein, CDR3 DNA, D gene, clone size, V gene, J gene. D genes are given only for firm matches. Clone size appears in some rows only: once, few, many, or a class for an expanded clone.

CSVVFGRAYEQYF,TGCAGCGTTGTCTTCGGGAGGGCCTACGAGCAGTACTTC,TRBD2,few,TRBV29-1,TRBJ2-7
CASSWGTSGATDTQYF,TGTGCCAGCAGTTGGGGGACTAGCGGGGCGACAGATACGCAGTATTTT,TRBD2,NA,TRBV6-5,TRBJ2-3
CASSLGRNSGGSYNEQFF,TGTGCCAGCAGCTTAGGACGAAATAGCGGGGGCTCCTACAATGAGCAGTTCTTC,TRBD2,NA,TRBV7-9,TRBJ2-1
CASSLYAGIQETQYF,TGTGCCAGCAGTTTATATGCGGGTATCCAAGAGACCCAGTACTTC,NA,NA,TRBV27,TRBJ2-5
CASSEQGGQETQYF,TGTGCCAGCAGTGAACAGGGTGGGCAAGAGACCCAGTACTTC,NA,NA,TRBV2,TRBJ2-5
CASSSGQLATNEKLFF,TGTGCCAGCAGCTCGGGACAGCTAGCAACTAATGAAAAACTGTTTTTT,TRBD1,NA,TRBV11-1,TRBJ1-4
CARVRDFASTDTQYF,TGTGCCCGAGTTCGGGACTTCGCTAGCACAGATACGCAGTATTTT,NA,NA,TRBV30,TRBJ2-3
CASSPLVWGPSYEQYF,TGTGCCAGCAGCCCACTAGTGTGGGGGCCCTCCTACGAGCAGTACTTC,NA,NA,TRBV27,TRBJ2-7
CSARLTYEQYF,TGCAGTGCTAGACTTACCTACGAGCAGTACTTC,NA,once,TRBV20-1,TRBJ2-7
CASSATSEGPQETQYF,TGCGCCAGCAGCGCCACTAGCGAGGGTCCTCAAGAGACCCAGTACTTC,TRBD2,NA,TRBV5-1,TRBJ2-5
CAWSLRGGTEAFF,TGTGCCTGGAGCCTAAGAGGGGGCACTGAAGCTTTCTTT,NA,NA,TRBV30,TRBJ1-1
CASSLGSGGASEQYF,TGTGCCAGCAGCTTGGGAAGCGGGGGGGCGTCTGAGCAGTACTTC,TRBD2,NA,TRBV5-6,TRBJ2-7
CASSHDRVEGYTF,TGTGCCAGCAGTCACGACAGGGTGGAAGGCTACACCTTC,TRBD1,NA,TRBV9,TRBJ1-2
CASSLLAGFTTGELFF,TGCGCCAGCAGCTTACTAGCGGGATTTACCACCGGGGAGCTGTTTTTT,TRBD2,NA,TRBV5-1,TRBJ2-2
CASTPGSGNTEAFF,TGCGCCAGCACCCCAGGGTCAGGAAACACTGAAGCTTTCTTT,NA,NA,TRBV10-1,TRBJ1-1
CASSLRATGFTDTQYF,TGTGCCAGCAGTTTGAGGGCGACAGGGTTCACAGATACGCAGTATTTT,TRBD1,NA,TRBV27,TRBJ2-3
CASSTNRRTGEHEQYF,TGTGCCAGCAGCACAAACCGACGGACAGGGGAACACGAGCAGTACTTC,TRBD1,NA,TRBV7-8,TRBJ2-7
CASSTRQNQHF,TGTGCCAGCAGTACCCGACAGAACCAGCATTTT,NA,NA,TRBV28,TRBJ1-5
CASSYVILEGSNQPQHF,TGTGCCAGCAGTTACGTCATCCTGGAGGGTAGCAATCAGCCCCAGCATTTT,NA,NA,TRBV6-2/TRBV6-3,TRBJ1-5
CASSLNQGAFYEQYF,TGTGCCAGCAGCTTAAATCAGGGGGCGTTTTACGAGCAGTACTTC,TRBD1,NA,TRBV7-3,TRBJ2-7
CASSYIMGQGEKLFF,TGTGCCAGCAGCTACATAATGGGACAGGGTGAAAAACTGTTTTTT,NA,NA,TRBV21-1,TRBJ1-4